Presented here are 29 T cell receptor beta chains from one specimen sequenced in a study of neurological immune-mediated disorders. TCRdb reanalysed the 5' RACE reads using MiXCR and keeps one entry per CDR3 protein. This sample has 25,000 to 35,000 distinct CDR3 sequences, with 1.5% found just once. Sequenced: PBMCs. The receptors here all came from a woman aged 25 to 45 with multiple sclerosis.

At least ten counts were recorded for this clonotype. V gene TRBV4-2 combines with J gene TRBJ1-2, with TRBD1 matching 8 bases. Losses at the gene ends were 1 base for V and 4 bases for J; bases not matched to a gene: 5. Germline V lookup: CDR1 LGHNA, CDR2 YNFKEQ. The CDR3 is 15 amino acids. For the CDR3, the DNA is TGTGCCAGCAGCCAAGGGGGGACAGGCACCTATGGCTACACCTTC. Its protein is CASSQGGTGTYGYTF.

This clonotype was counted many times. The rearrangement uses TRBV15 and TRBJ1-1; no firm D call. V was trimmed by 0 bases and J by 1 base, leaving 3 bases between them. This CDR3 region has 13 residues. Germline assignment: CDR1 LNHNV and CDR2 YYDKDF (reference sequence). The chain's CDR3 is CATSRETNTEAFF. The CDR3 bases are TGTGCCACCAGCAGAGAAACGAACACTGAAGCTTTCTTT.

This clonotype was picked up many times. The rearrangement uses TRBV5-1 and TRBJ2-2, with 13 positions matching TRBD2. The ends lost 4 bases at V and 6 bases at J; junction bases unmatched: 3. Germline CDR1 SGHRS, CDR2 YFSETQ. The CDR3 has 15 residues. CDR3 nucleotide sequence: TGCGCCAGCAGCGGGACTAGCGGGGTCGCCGGGGAGCTGTTTTTT. It codes for CASSGTSGVAGELFF. Complete variable domain (other parts from reference TRBV5-1 and TRBJ2-2): KAGVTQTPRYLIKTRGQQVTLSCSPISGHRSVSWYQQTPGQGLQFLFEYFSETQRNKGNFPGRFSGRQFSNSRSEMNVSTLELGDSALYLCASSGTSGVAGELFFGEGSRLTVL.

This clonotype was found many times. This chain links TRBV14 with TRBJ2-5; weak D call: TRBD1 (6 bases). The CDR3 is 18 residues long. Trimming shortened V by 3 bases and J by 4 bases, and 24 bases separated the two germline ends. Germline CDR1 and CDR2: SGHDN and FVKESK. CDR3 sequence reads: CASSQGNRGRGSRETQYF. CDR3 bases: TGTGCCAGCAGCCAGGGAAATCGGGGCAGGGGATCGCGAGAGACCCAGTACTTC.

This clonotype has ten or more counts. The rearrangement uses TRBV20-1 and TRBJ2-1, with 7 positions matching TRBD2. This CDR3 has 15 residues. The germline gives CDR1 DFQATT, CDR2 SNEGSKA (reference sequence). V dropped 1 base and J dropped 5; count of bases not matched to a gene: 8. CDR3 nucleotide sequence: TGCAGTGCTAGAGTCGCACAGACTAGCCACAATGAGCAGTTCTTC. This sequence encodes CSARVAQTSHNEQFF.

This clonotype was counted many times. V is TRBV5-1 and J is TRBJ2-5; 9 positions agree with TRBD1. The CDR3 sequence is 14 residues long. The germline V gene has CDR1 SGHRS and CDR2 YFSETQ. The V segment lost 2 bases and the J segment 3 bases; nucleotides outside the gene matches: 2. In nucleotides, the CDR3 is TGCGCCAGCAGCTTCGGGGACAGGGAAGAGACCCAGTACTTC. Its protein is CASSFGDREETQYF.

This clonotype was counted ten times or more. The chain carries TRBV12-3 or TRBV12-4 and TRBJ2-3, with 9 bases that match TRBD2. V dropped 6 bases and J dropped 8; count of bases not matched to a gene: 6. This CDR3 region has 13 residues. The CDR3 bases are TGTGCCAGCAGGTCTAGCGGGGCAGCTACGCAGTATTTT. Protein sequence: CASRSSGAATQYF.

This clonotype was observed at least ten times. V and J are TRBV29-1 and TRBJ2-7; 8 bases agree with TRBD1. The trim removed 6 bases at V and 5 bases at J, leaving 12 bases unmatched. This CDR3 contains 14 residues. Per germline, CDR1 SQVTM and CDR2 ANQGSEA. CDR3 in DNA: TGCAGCGTGTTCAGAACAGGGGGGCACCACGAGCAGTACTTC. It codes for CSVFRTGGHHEQYF.

This clonotype occurred many times. The chain links TRBV7-2 to TRBJ1-4; D gene uncertain. The CDR3 totals 15 residues. The V gene lost 2 bases and the J gene lost 0 bases, with 7 bases spanning the gap. In germline, CDR1 is SGHTA, CDR2 FQGNSA. CDR3 bases: TGTGCCAGCAGCTTAACTGGTGCAACTAATGAAAAACTGTTTTTT. It encodes CASSLTGATNEKLFF.

Many counts were recorded for this clonotype. J is TRBJ2-7 and V is TRBV10-2, with 9 bases fitting TRBD1. The ends lost 6 bases at V and 3 bases at J; junction bases unmatched: 6. Germline V gene sequence: CDR1 WSHSY, CDR2 SAAADI. The CDR3 has 14 amino acids. Here the CDR3 DNA reads TGCGCCAGCAGGTCCCGACAGGGGGTCTACGAGCAGTACTTC. Translation: CASRSRQGVYEQYF.

This clonotype was counted ten times or more. The J gene is TRBJ1-5, the V gene TRBV7-9; possibly TRBD1 for D (6 bases). The CDR3 covers 17 residues. In germline, CDR1 is SEHNR, CDR2 FQNEAQ (reference sequence). Deletions cut 2 bases from V and 2 bases from J, with 16 bases between. The CDR3 sequence is CASSLWGPGSRNQPQHF. CDR3 in DNA: TGTGCCAGCAGCTTATGGGGGCCAGGGTCCCGCAATCAGCCCCAGCATTTT.

This clonotype was recorded many times. V and J are TRBV20-1 and TRBJ2-4, with TRBD1 identical over 7 bases. V shed 3 bases, J shed 2 bases, and the junction held 7 bases outside the gene matches. The CDR3 spans 15 residues. Germline CDR1 is DFQATT and CDR2 is SNEGSKA (reference sequence). This CDR3 reads CSASDGTDPKNIQYF. The CDR3, as DNA: TGCAGTGCTAGCGACGGGACAGACCCCAAAAACATTCAGTACTTC.

This clonotype was observed many times. The chain is built from TRBV20-1 and TRBJ2-7; D uncertain. CDR1 and CDR2 from the germline V gene are DFQATT and SNEGSKA (reference sequence). Trimming left V 3 bases short and J 5 bases short, with 11 bases between. CDR3 length equals 12 residues. The CDR3 loop reads CSASIEPNEQYF. CDR3 DNA: TGCAGTGCTAGTATTGAACCTAACGAGCAGTACTTC.

This clonotype came up many times. The rearrangement joins TRBV7-2 to TRBJ2-5, with 7 bases aligning to TRBD2. CDR1 SGHTA and CDR2 FQGNSA come from the germline V gene. This CDR3 has 13 amino acids. Losses at the gene ends were 4 bases for V and 4 bases for J; bases not matched to a gene: 3. The CDR3 DNA reads TGTGCCAGCAGCTCGGGACTAAGAGAGACCCAGTACTTC. Translation gives CASSSGLRETQYF.

This clonotype turned up a few times. As the CDR3 is not closed by the conserved phenylalanine or tryptophan, this likely results from a read error. The genes are TRBV20-1 and TRBJ1-5, with TRBD1 identical over 8 bases. Germline V gives CDR1 DFQATT, CDR2 SNEGSKA (reference sequence). V shed 3 bases, J shed 0 bases, and the junction held 10 bases outside the gene matches. CDR3 length: 17 amino acids. The CDR3 DNA is TGCAGTGCTAGGGGAGACAGGGGATTTTATAGCAATCAGCCCCAGCATGTT. Translated: CSARGDRGFYSNQPQHV.

This clonotype showed up many times. The chain uses TRBV20-1 and TRBJ1-5, with D possibly TRBD1 on 6 matching bases. The length of the CDR3 is 17 residues. V shed 0 bases and J shed 7 bases, with 22 bases lying between them. Per the germline V gene, CDR1 is DFQATT and CDR2 is SNEGSKA (reference sequence). For the CDR3, the DNA is TGCAGTGCTAGAGATGGGTCGGGGGGGACACCTAACCAGCCCCAGCATTTT. Its translation: CSARDGSGGTPNQPQHF.

This clonotype has a count of ten or more. This chain links TRBV6-1 with TRBJ1-4; D gene uncertain. The germline V and J ends were trimmed by 3 bases and 8 bases, with 13 bases remaining between them. This CDR3 comprises 14 residues. Germline V lookup: CDR1 MNHNS, CDR2 SASEGT. CDR3 in amino acids: CASSEDRAYEKLFF. DNA for the CDR3: TGTGCCAGCAGTGAGGATAGGGCCTACGAAAAACTGTTTTTT.

At least ten counts were recorded for this clonotype. V is TRBV7-3 and J is TRBJ1-4; possibly TRBD1 for D (5 bases). Trimming stripped 8 bases from V and 3 bases from J, with 10 bases between. Germline values: CDR1 SGHTA, CDR2 FQGTGA. This CDR3 contains 13 residues. The CDR3 nucleotides are TGTGCCAGCTCCCCGGGGCCTAATGAAAAACTGTTTTTT. Translating gives CASSPGPNEKLFF.

At least ten counts were recorded for this clonotype. The chain links TRBV7-8 to TRBJ1-1; D remains ambiguous. The V end was cut by 3 bases, the J end by 3 bases, with 11 bases between. Germline CDR1 and CDR2: SGHVS and FQNEAQ. The CDR3 has 14 amino acids. Here the CDR3 reads CASSLTRTYTEAFF. Written as DNA, the CDR3 is TGTGCCAGCAGCTTGACCAGAACTTACACTGAAGCTTTCTTT.

The CDR3: CASSYRLGEVGDQPQHF. CDR3 coding DNA: TGTGCCAGCAGTTACCGCCTAGGGGAAGTAGGGGATCAGCCCCAGCATTTT. This chain connects TRBV6-2 or TRBV6-3 to TRBJ1-5, with a tentative D call TRBD1 (5 bases). Trimming removed 2 bases at V and 5 bases at J, with 19 bases between. CDR1 MNHEY and CDR2 SVGEGT come from the germline V gene. The CDR3 has 17 residues.

This clonotype was seen at least ten times. CDR3 protein: CASSLDRGRTKTQYF. CDR3 DNA sequence: TGTGCCAGCAGCTTGGACAGGGGGCGCACAAAGACCCAGTACTTC. The V call is TRBV7-2, the J call TRBJ2-5, with 11 bases aligning to TRBD1. V shed 3 bases and J 6 bases; nucleotides not matched to a gene: 6. The CDR3 runs 15 residues. The germline CDR1 and CDR2 sequences are SGHTA and FQGNSA.

This clonotype was counted many times. The rearrangement joins TRBV20-1 to TRBJ1-2; D unresolved. The length of the CDR3 is 13 residues. The V and J ends lost 2 bases and 3 bases respectively, with 10 bases between them. Germline V gene data show CDR1 as DFQATT and CDR2 as SNEGSKA (reference sequence). The CDR3 DNA reads TGCAGTGCTAGAACCGCAGCCTACTATGGCTACACCTTC. Protein product: CSARTAAYYGYTF.

This clonotype was found many times. The gene calls are TRBV19 and TRBJ2-3; 11 nucleotides align to TRBD1. Germline values: CDR1 LNHDA, CDR2 SQIVND (reference sequence). CDR3 size: 14 residues. Germline trimming cut 7 bases from V and 7 bases from J; bases unmatched to any gene: 7. The CDR3: CASTPGQGANTQYF. The CDR3 nucleotides are TGTGCCAGTACCCCAGGACAGGGGGCAAATACGCAGTATTTT.

Many counts were recorded for this clonotype. V is TRBV7-3 and J is TRBJ2-2; D gene ambiguous. V lost 8 bases and J 4 bases, leaving 5 bases between the germline ends. The length of the CDR3 is 11 residues. Per the germline V gene, CDR1 is SGHTA and CDR2 is FQGTGA. CDR3 sequence: CASRGTGELFF. The CDR3 coding sequence is TGTGCCAGCCGCGGCACCGGGGAGCTGTTTTTT.

This chain uses TRBV18 with TRBJ2-7, with 11 bases identical to TRBD1. With V trimmed by 2 bases and J by 4 bases, 1 base remained unmatched. The CDR3 has 14 residues. Germline lookup yields CDR1 KGHSH and CDR2 LQKENI. Here the CDR3 reads CASSPGTGGYEQYF. CDR3 sequence (DNA): TGTGCCAGCTCACCAGGGACAGGGGGTTACGAGCAGTACTTC.

This clonotype has a count of ten or more. The chain links TRBV18 to TRBJ2-7; 7 nucleotides align to TRBD2. Germline loops: CDR1 KGHSH, CDR2 LQKENI. After removal of 3 bases from V and 5 bases from J, the junction contained 7 bases not matched to a gene. CDR3 size: 14 residues. The CDR3 region has the DNA TGTGCCAGCTCACCCTTGGGGAGCGGGAACGAGCAGTACTTC. Its protein is CASSPLGSGNEQYF.

This clonotype was seen at least ten times. The genes are TRBV7-6 and TRBJ2-6; D unresolved. Per germline, CDR1 SGHVS and CDR2 FNYEAQ. This CDR3 has 14 residues. Trimming took off 2 bases at V and 2 bases at J, with 4 bases between the two ends. The CDR3 DNA follows: TGTGCCAGCAGCTTACTAGCTGGGGCCAACGTCCTGACTTTC. This encodes CASSLLAGANVLTF.

This clonotype was seen repeatedly, ten times or more. This chain links TRBV5-1 with TRBJ1-1; possibly TRBD1 for D (5 bases). Deletions cut 0 bases from V and 3 bases from J, with 12 bases between. This CDR3 region has 15 residues. The germline V gene encodes CDR1 SGHRS and CDR2 YFSETQ. The CDR3 bases are TGCGCCAGCAGCTTGGCCGGGAAGGGGCACACTGAAGCTTTCTTT. Translation gives CASSLAGKGHTEAFF.

This clonotype was observed at least ten times. The chain couples TRBV20-1 to TRBJ2-5, with TRBD2 matching over 13 bases. Unmatched junction bases numbered 8, after V lost 6 bases and J lost 7 bases. CDR1 and CDR2 from the germline V gene are DFQATT and SNEGSKA (reference sequence). The length of the CDR3 is 14 residues. The DNA of the CDR3 is TGCAGTGCGCCCGGAAGGACTAGCGGGGGGACCCAGTACTTC. Translated, it gives CSAPGRTSGGTQYF.